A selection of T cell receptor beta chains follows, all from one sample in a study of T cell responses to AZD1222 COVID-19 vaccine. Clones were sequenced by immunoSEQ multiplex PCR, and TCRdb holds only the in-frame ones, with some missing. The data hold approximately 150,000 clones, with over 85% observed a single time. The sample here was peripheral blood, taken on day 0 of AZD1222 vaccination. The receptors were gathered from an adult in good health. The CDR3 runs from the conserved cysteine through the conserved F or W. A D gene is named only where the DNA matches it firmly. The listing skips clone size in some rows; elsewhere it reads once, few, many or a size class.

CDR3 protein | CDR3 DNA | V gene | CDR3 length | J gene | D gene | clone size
CASSHSGTSTDTQYF | TGTGCCAGCAGTCATAGCGGGACTAGCACAGATACGCAGTATTTT | TRBV5-4 | 15 | TRBJ2-3 | TRBD2 | once
CASSLPGQGALGANVLTF | TGTGCCAGCAGCTTGCCGGGACAGGGGGCGCTTGGGGCCAACGTCCTGACTTTC | TRBV7-9 | 18 | TRBJ2-6 | TRBD1 | NA
CASGLVQVWGGQPQHF | TGTGCTAGTGGTTTGGTACAGGTTTGGGGGGGTCAGCCCCAGCATTTT | TRBV12-5 | 16 | TRBJ1-5 | NA | NA
CASSEGAGQETQYF | TGTGCCAGCAGTGAGGGGGCCGGGCAAGAGACCCAGTACTTC | TRBV6-1 | 14 | TRBJ2-5 | NA | NA
CASSSTGYYGYTF | TGTGCCAGCAGCTCGACAGGGTACTATGGCTACACCTTC | TRBV11-2 | 13 | TRBJ1-2 | TRBD1 | NA
CATSEGMDEKLFF | TGTGCCACCAGTGAAGGGATGGATGAAAAACTGTTTTTT | TRBV24-1 | 13 | TRBJ1-4 | NA | few
CASSAGTTGDTQYF | TGTGCCAGCAGTGCCGGGACAACGGGGGATACGCAGTATTTT | TRBV27 | 14 | TRBJ2-3 | NA | NA
CAWSPGGNTIYF | TGTGCCTGGTCCCCGGGGGGGAACACCATATATTTT | TRBV30 | 12 | TRBJ1-3 | NA | NA
CASSDTGVLAGHNEQFF | TGTGCCAGCAGTGACACGGGTGTACTAGCGGGACACAATGAGCAGTTCTTC | TRBV6-4 | 17 | TRBJ2-1 | TRBD2 | NA
CASSGPGTSGRNTGELFF | TGCGCCAGCAGCGGCCCCGGGACTAGCGGGAGGAACACCGGGGAGCTGTTTTTT | TRBV4-1 | 18 | TRBJ2-2 | TRBD2 | NA
CASSLARGWDTEAFF | TGTGCCAGCAGCTTGGCCCGGGGTTGGGACACTGAAGCTTTCTTT | TRBV5-6 | 15 | TRBJ1-1 | NA | NA
CASSLSTDTQYF | TGTGCCAGCAGCTTGAGCACAGATACGCAGTATTTT | TRBV5-6 | 12 | TRBJ2-3 | NA | NA
CATSDPTEIHNEQFF | TGTGCCACCAGTGATCCGACAGAGATCCACAATGAGCAGTTCTTC | TRBV24-1 | 15 | TRBJ2-1 | NA | NA
CASSPPGQGLSYEQYF | TGTGCCAGCTCACCTCCGGGACAGGGGCTGTCCTACGAGCAGTACTTC | TRBV18 | 16 | TRBJ2-7 | TRBD1 | NA
CASIADAIYNEQFF | TGTGCCAGCATCGCGGACGCCATCTACAATGAGCAGTTCTTC | TRBV7-2 | 14 | TRBJ2-1 | NA | NA
CASSLKGQGSSPLHF | TGCGCCAGCAGCTTGAAGGGACAGGGAAGTTCACCCCTCCACTTT | TRBV5-1 | 15 | TRBJ1-6 | TRBD1 | few
CASSEAGGHYEQFF | TGCGCCAGCAGCGAAGCGGGAGGGCATTATGAGCAGTTCTTC | TRBV4-1 | 14 | TRBJ2-1 | TRBD2 | NA
CASSLQDSNQPQHF | TGTGCCAGCAGCTTACAGGATAGCAATCAGCCCCAGCATTTT | TRBV7-6 | 14 | TRBJ1-5 | NA | once
CASTPLGQDYGYTF | TGTGCCAGCACCCCGTTGGGACAGGACTATGGCTACACCTTC | TRBV5-4 | 14 | TRBJ1-2 | TRBD1 | NA
CASSPAGVGSYEQYF | TGTGCCAGTAGCCCCGCAGGGGTAGGCTCCTACGAGCAGTACTTC | TRBV19 | 15 | TRBJ2-7 | NA | NA
CSVEEPGQGSRYTF | TGCAGCGTTGAAGAACCGGGACAGGGGTCTCGCTACACCTTC | TRBV29-1 | 14 | TRBJ1-2 | TRBD1 | once
CASSIGPGRMNTEAFF | TGTGCCAGTAGTATAGGGCCAGGGAGGATGAACACTGAAGCTTTCTTT | TRBV19 | 16 | TRBJ1-1 | NA | NA
CASSLVGDFQETQYF | TGCGCCAGCAGCTTGGTTGGAGATTTCCAAGAGACCCAGTACTTC | TRBV5-1 | 15 | TRBJ2-5 | NA | NA
CASSLVGVEQYF | TGTGCCAGCAGCTTAGTCGGGGTAGAGCAGTACTTC | TRBV7-9 | 12 | TRBJ2-7 | NA | few
CASNFRLAGRSTDTQYF | TGTGCCAGTAACTTTCGGCTAGCGGGCCGTTCCACAGATACGCAGTATTTT | TRBV19 | 17 | TRBJ2-3 | TRBD2 | NA
CASSIRWYYGYTF | TGTGCCAGCAGCATAAGATGGTACTATGGCTACACCTTC | TRBV5-6 | 13 | TRBJ1-2 | NA | NA
CSASDYIDQPQHF | TGCAGTGCTAGTGATTACATAGACCAGCCCCAGCATTTT | TRBV20-1 | 13 | TRBJ1-5 | NA | NA
CASSPYSGEGTTDTQYF | TGCGCCAGCAGCCCTTATTCGGGGGAGGGAACCACAGATACGCAGTATTTT | TRBV5-1 | 17 | TRBJ2-3 | TRBD2 | NA
CSVKLGDPSIYEQYF | TGCAGCGTCAAGTTAGGGGACCCAAGCATCTACGAGCAGTACTTC | TRBV29-1 | 15 | TRBJ2-7 | NA | NA
CASSLGANQPQHF | TGTGCCAGCAGCTTAGGGGCAAATCAGCCCCAGCATTTT | TRBV7-9 | 13 | TRBJ1-5 | NA | NA
CASSEVRTSGTNTGELFF | TGCGCCAGCAGTGAGGTAAGGACTAGCGGGACGAACACCGGGGAGCTGTTTTTT | TRBV10-2 | 18 | TRBJ2-2 | TRBD2 | NA
CASRRGTGGYTEAFF | TGTGCCAGCAGGAGAGGGACAGGGGGCTATACTGAAGCTTTCTTT | TRBV6-5 | 15 | TRBJ1-1 | TRBD1 | NA
CASRRQNYGYTF | TGTGCCAGCAGACGACAGAACTATGGCTACACCTTC | TRBV6-5 | 12 | TRBJ1-2 | NA | NA